Following are 32 T cell receptor beta chains from one sample sequenced in a study of Ad26.COV2.S vaccination and SARS-CoV-2 variants. Some clones are missing from TCRdb's copy, which holds only in-frame ones; the method was immunoSEQ multiplex PCR. Here the sample spans about 250,000 clones, approximately 87% being singletons. Documented treatment: around 19 received Ad26.COV2.S at low or high dose, single or two shots; roughly 5 received placebo; per-sample allocation not given. Each sample was drawn 63 days after the first injection (of vaccine or placebo). The sequencing here drew on peripheral blood, taken in a trial of Ad26.COV2.S vaccine versus placebo. The receptor set was obtained from a person aged 18-65 years who received the Ad26.COV2.S COVID-19 vaccine or a placebo.

This chain joins TRBV7-9 and TRBJ2-1, with a weak D call TRBD2 (6 bases). Germline loops: CDR1 SEHNR, CDR2 FQNEAQ (reference sequence). V lost 4 bases and J 9 bases, leaving 13 bases between the germline ends. This CDR3 is built from 13 residues. The CDR3 loop is CASSSTSTGEQFF. The CDR3 DNA follows: TGTGCCAGCAGCTCAACTAGCACGGGTGAGCAGTTCTTC.

Here the CDR3 reads CASSNLRASARKMGEQYF. The CDR3 DNA is TGTGCCAGCAGCAACCTAAGGGCAAGCGCAAGAAAAATGGGGGAGCAGTACTTC. V usage is TRBV11-2 and J usage is TRBJ2-7; D remains ambiguous. The CDR3 length is 18 residues. Germline loops: CDR1 SGHAT, CDR2 FQNNGV. Trimming pared 5 bases from V and 7 bases from J, leaving 30 bases between.

The table lists this clone with a few counts. The V call is TRBV19, the J call TRBJ1-6; D is undetermined. The V end was cut by 4 bases, the J end by 3 bases, with 7 bases between. Germline V gene sequence: CDR1 LNHDA, CDR2 SQIVND (reference sequence). This CDR3 has 14 amino acids. CDR3 sequence reads: CASSSHGYNSPLHF. The CDR3 DNA reads as TGTGCCAGTAGTAGCCATGGCTATAATTCACCCCTCCACTTT.

V is TRBV4-3 and J is TRBJ2-3, with 7 bases fitting TRBD1. There are 16 residues in the CDR3. Germline loops: CDR1 LGHNA, CDR2 YSLEER. The V gene end was trimmed by 1 base and the J gene end by 5 bases; junction bases not matched to a gene: 9. Here the CDR3 DNA reads TGCGCCAGCAGCCAAGGAGTCAGGGGGAGTAGAGATACGCAGTATTTT. The encoded protein is CASSQGVRGSRDTQYF.

The chain combines TRBV5-1 with TRBJ2-5; TRBD1 aligns across 10 bases. V gave up 0 bases and J gave up 5 bases; unmatched junction bases: 4. Germline V lookup: CDR1 SGHRS, CDR2 YFSETQ. The CDR3 extends over 15 amino acids. The CDR3 nucleotides are TGCGCCAGCAGCTTGGGACAGGGGGCCGCGGAGACCCAGTACTTC. Translated, it gives CASSLGQGAAETQYF. Supplemented by reference TRBV5-1 and TRBJ2-5, the full variable domain reads KAGVTQTPRYLIKTRGQQVTLSCSPISGHRSVSWYQQTPGQGLQFLFEYFSETQRNKGNFPGRFSGRQFSNSRSEMNVSTLELGDSALYLCASSLGQGAAETQYFGPGTRLLVL.

The chain uses TRBV19 and TRBJ1-1, with 8 nucleotides matching TRBD1. Germline lookup yields CDR1 LNHDA and CDR2 SQIVND (reference sequence). The CDR3 is 14 residues long. V gave up 4 bases and J gave up 2 bases; unmatched junction bases: 3. CDR3 nucleotide sequence: TGTGCCAGTAGTAAGGGACAGGCAAACACTGAAGCTTTCTTT. It is translated as CASSKGQANTEAFF. Together with reference TRBV19 and TRBJ1-1, the CDR3 gives the full variable domain: DGGITQSPKYLFRKEGQNVTLSCEQNLNHDAMYWYRQDPGQGLRLIYYSQIVNDFQKGDIAEGYSVSREKKESFPLTVTSAQKNPTAFYLCASSKGQANTEAFFGQGTRLTVV.

This chain joins TRBV7-2 and TRBJ1-2; no clear D gene. The CDR3 loop spans 12 amino acids. Trimming took 3 bases from V and 7 from J, leaving 9 bases between them. In germline, CDR1 is SGHTA, CDR2 FQGNSA. The CDR3 reads CASSFPGTGYTF. As DNA, the CDR3 is TGTGCCAGCAGCTTCCCGGGAACTGGCTACACCTTC.

The chain links TRBV29-1 to TRBJ2-3; 15 positions agree with TRBD2. Germline V gene lookup returns CDR1 SQVTM and CDR2 ANQGSEA. This CDR3 is 18 amino acids long. Trimming took 7 bases from V and 1 from J; bases not matched to a gene: 12. CDR3 in DNA: TGCAGCGCAATCCCCGGGACTAGCGGGGGGATTCGCACAGATACGCAGTATTTT. This gives the protein CSAIPGTSGGIRTDTQYF.

V is TRBV5-1 and J is TRBJ1-1; D unclear. The germline gives CDR1 SGHRS, CDR2 YFSETQ. The CDR3 spans 12 residues. The germline V and J ends were trimmed by 0 bases and 7 bases, with 7 bases remaining between them. The CDR3 nucleotides read TGCGCCAGCAGCTTGGCCGGCCTTGAAGCTTTCTTT. Translation: CASSLAGLEAFF.

The CDR3 here is CASSALAALTDTQYF. CDR3 DNA sequence: TGCGCCAGCAGCGCACTAGCGGCCCTCACAGATACGCAGTATTTT. The chain combines TRBV5-1 with TRBJ2-3; 8 bases fit TRBD2. The CDR3 is 15 residues long. Trimming removed 4 bases from V and 2 bases from J; junction bases left unmatched: 6. The germline gives CDR1 SGHRS, CDR2 YFSETQ.

The rearrangement uses TRBV19 and TRBJ1-5, with D possibly being TRBD1 (6 bases). CDR3 length equals 14 residues. The germline CDR1 and CDR2 sequences are LNHDA and SQIVND (reference sequence). V lost 10 bases and J 4 bases, leaving 17 bases between the germline ends. The CDR3 bases are TGTGCCATCGTTCTAGACGGACAGAATCAGCCCCAGCATTTT. Encoded protein: CAIVLDGQNQPQHF.

This clone was observed a few times. CDR3 in amino acids: CASSKERGPGNTIYF. CDR3 DNA sequence: TGCGCCAGCAGTAAGGAGAGGGGCCCTGGAAACACCATATATTTT. V gene TRBV5-1 combines with J gene TRBJ1-3; D perhaps matches TRBD1 (5 bases). V shed 5 bases and J shed 2 bases, with 14 bases lying between them. Germline V gene sequence: CDR1 SGHRS, CDR2 YFSETQ. CDR3 length: 15 amino acids.

J is TRBJ1-1 and V is TRBV6-5, with 9 bases aligning to TRBD1. V was pared by 7 bases and J by 3 bases, with 6 bases of the junction left unmatched. The CDR3 extends over 14 amino acids. Germline values: CDR1 MNHEY, CDR2 SVGAGI. Written as DNA, the CDR3 is TGTGCCAGCACCCGACAGGGGGAGTACACTGAAGCTTTCTTT. Translation gives CASTRQGEYTEAFF.

J is TRBJ2-1 and V is TRBV3-1 (or the pseudogene TRBV3-2); D gene ambiguous. The V gene's germline CDR1 is LGHDT and CDR2 YNNKEL (reference sequence). V lost 0 bases and J 7 bases, leaving 4 bases between the germline ends. The length of the CDR3 is 12 residues. In nucleotides, the CDR3 is TGTGCCAGCAGCCAAGATAAAAATGAGCAGTTCTTC. Translating it yields CASSQDKNEQFF.

The V gene is TRBV7-2, the J gene TRBJ1-5; D may be TRBD1 (5 bases). The CDR3 consists of 15 residues. Germline assignment: CDR1 SGHTA and CDR2 FQGNSA. Trimming cost V 3 bases and J 0 bases, with 9 bases left between them. For the CDR3, the DNA is TGTGCCAGCAGCTTGGACAACTATAGCAATCAGCCCCAGCATTTT. Its translation is CASSLDNYSNQPQHF.

J is TRBJ2-1 and V is TRBV7-2; D not certain. Trimming shortened V by 5 bases and J by 8 bases, and 10 bases separated the two germline ends. The CDR3 loop spans 12 amino acids. The germline CDR1 and CDR2 sequences are SGHTA and FQGNSA. The CDR3 sequence is CASSEVRHEQFF. The CDR3 DNA sequence: TGTGCCAGCAGCGAGGTCCGCCATGAGCAGTTCTTC.

The rearrangement uses TRBV2 and TRBJ1-3; D remains ambiguous. V lost 5 bases, J lost 0 bases, and 8 bases lay in between. The germline gives CDR1 SNHLY, CDR2 FYNNEI. The CDR3 runs 14 residues. The chain's CDR3 is CASSSGHSGNTIYF. CDR3 nucleotide sequence: TGTGCCAGCAGTTCAGGCCACTCTGGAAACACCATATATTTT.

This chain uses TRBV12-5 with TRBJ1-2; D is uncertain. The CDR3 is made up of 13 amino acids. The V and J ends lost 0 bases and 4 bases respectively, with 6 bases between them. Germline CDR1 LGHNT, CDR2 FRNRAP. CDR3 DNA: TGTGCTAGTGGTTTGGTAAACCGCTATGGCTACACCTTC. This encodes CASGLVNRYGYTF.

This clone has only one observation. The chain recombines TRBV5-5 with TRBJ2-7, with D unclear. With 2 bases removed from V and 6 bases from J, the gap between germline ends came to 15 bases. This CDR3 has 14 amino acids. Germline V lookup: CDR1 SGHKS, CDR2 YYEKEE (reference sequence). This chain's CDR3 is CASSFNWASGEQYF. CDR3 in DNA: TGTGCCAGCAGCTTTAATTGGGCCTCGGGCGAGCAGTACTTC.

The chain recombines TRBV2 with TRBJ1-1, with D perhaps matching TRBD1 (5 bases). Germline loops: CDR1 SNHLY, CDR2 FYNNEI. Trimming left V 6 bases short and J 1 base short, with 9 bases between. The CDR3 contains 13 residues. The CDR3 coding sequence is TGTGCCAGCAGGGGGGGGTGGAACACTGAAGCTTTCTTT. Protein: CASRGGWNTEAFF.

This clone was counted a few times. The rearrangement links TRBV10-3 to TRBJ1-1; unclear D gene. The CDR3 extends over 13 amino acids. The germline V and J ends were trimmed by 2 bases and 5 bases, with 9 bases remaining between them. From germline, CDR1 is ENHRY and CDR2 SYGVKD. In nucleotides, the CDR3 is TGTGCCATCAGTGAGGGCCGGGAGACTGAAGCTTTCTTT. It specifies CAISEGRETEAFF.

In this sample, this clone turned up once. CDR3 residues: CASKWGQETQYF. CDR3 in DNA: TGTGCCAGCAAGTGGGGCCAAGAGACCCAGTACTTC. V usage is TRBV28 and J usage is TRBJ2-5; D gene ambiguous. V was cut by 7 bases and J by 1 base, with 7 bases left in between. The CDR3 totals 12 residues. The germline CDR1 and CDR2 sequences are MDHEN and SYDVKM.

The J gene is TRBJ2-4, the V gene TRBV12-5; D not resolved. Trimming shortened V by 7 bases and J by 7 bases, and 8 bases separated the two germline ends. Germline lookup yields CDR1 LGHNT and CDR2 FRNRAP. The CDR3 has 11 residues. This CDR3 is CASARENIQYF. DNA of the CDR3: TGTGCTAGTGCCCGAGAGAACATTCAGTACTTC.

This chain uses TRBV23-1 with TRBJ2-7; 10 positions agree with TRBD1. TRBV23-1 is an ORF, with its function uncertain. Trimming removed 0 bases from V and 3 bases from J; junction bases left unmatched: 8. This CDR3 region has 17 residues. The CDR3 loop reads CASSQSGTGDLLYEQYF. The CDR3 DNA sequence: TGCGCCAGCAGTCAATCGGGGACAGGGGATTTGCTCTACGAGCAGTACTTC.

This clone was counted a few times. The chain couples TRBV18 to TRBJ2-2, with unresolved D. This CDR3 region has 14 residues. Germline V lookup: CDR1 KGHSH, CDR2 LQKENI. V was cut by 3 bases and J by 3 bases, with 8 bases left in between. In nucleotides, the CDR3 is TGTGCCAGCTCACCTATGGTGGACACCGGGGAGCTGTTTTTT. Its protein is CASSPMVDTGELFF.

CDR3 protein: CASSLYDRRSGNTIYF. CDR3 coding DNA: TGTGCCAGCAGTTTATACGACAGACGCTCTGGAAACACCATATATTTT. This chain uses TRBV28 with TRBJ1-3, with D maybe TRBD1 (5 bases). From germline, CDR1 is MDHEN and CDR2 SYDVKM. Trimming shortened V by 1 base and J by 0 bases, and 10 bases separated the two germline ends. CDR3 length: 16 residues.

The chain joins TRBV9 to TRBJ2-2, with D hard to call. CDR1 SGDLS and CDR2 YYNGEE come from the germline V gene. The V end lost 0 bases, the J end lost 5 bases, and 8 bases lay between the germline ends. This CDR3 has 14 residues. CDR3 sequence: CASSVAGITGELFF. DNA of the CDR3: TGTGCCAGCAGCGTAGCTGGAATTACCGGGGAGCTGTTTTTT.

The chain links TRBV7-2 to TRBJ1-1, with 7 bases identical to TRBD1. This CDR3 is built from 15 residues. V dropped 1 base and J dropped 4; count of bases not matched to a gene: 6. Germline V gene sequence: CDR1 SGHTA, CDR2 FQGNSA. CDR3 sequence (DNA): TGTGCCAGCAGCTTAGAGGGGGCGCCTATCACTGAAGCTTTCTTT. It codes for CASSLEGAPITEAFF.

CDR3 loop: CASSQIASGRVYNEQFF. In nucleotides, the CDR3 is TGTGCCAGCAGCCAAATCGCTAGCGGGAGGGTTTACAATGAGCAGTTCTTC. The rearrangement joins TRBV14 to TRBJ2-1, with 12 bases matching TRBD2. CDR1 SGHDN and CDR2 FVKESK come from the germline V gene. This CDR3 is 17 amino acids long. Trimming removed 2 bases from V and 4 bases from J; junction bases left unmatched: 6.

Of note for this clone: The same CDR3 arises from other DNA sequences in this sample as well. The J gene is TRBJ2-3, the V gene TRBV9, with 7 bases matching TRBD2. There are 15 residues in the CDR3. In germline, CDR1 is SGDLS, CDR2 YYNGEE. V gave up 2 bases and J gave up 1 base; unmatched junction bases: 4. The CDR3 loop is CASSVGAGGTDTQYF. The CDR3 nucleotides read TGTGCCAGCAGCGTCGGTGCGGGGGGCACAGATACGCAGTATTTT. The variable domain in full, with the rest retrieved from reference TRBV9 and TRBJ2-3, is DSGVTQTPKHLITATGQRVTLRCSPRSGDLSVYWYQQSLDQGLQFLIQYYNGEERAKGNILERFSAQQFPDLHSELNLSSLELGDSALYFCASSVGAGGTDTQYFGPGTRLTVL.

This clone was seen a single time. The V gene is TRBV10-3, the J gene TRBJ2-1, with 10 bases that match TRBD2. V lost 2 bases to trimming and J lost 8 bases; unmatched junction nucleotides: 6. The CDR3 extends over 15 amino acids. CDR1 and CDR2 from the germline V gene are ENHRY and SYGVKD. The CDR3 DNA is TGTGCCATCAGTGAGGGGCTAGCGGGAGACTATGAGCAGTTCTTC. It translates to CAISEGLAGDYEQFF.

J is TRBJ2-2 and V is TRBV7-9, with a tentative D call TRBD2 (5 bases). V was pared by 2 bases and J by 0 bases, with 7 bases between. Germline V gene lookup returns CDR1 SEHNR and CDR2 FQNEAQ (reference sequence). CDR3 length: 15 amino acids. In DNA, the CDR3 is TGTGCCAGCAGCTTACAGCGGACGAACACCGGGGAGCTGTTTTTT. Translating gives CASSLQRTNTGELFF.